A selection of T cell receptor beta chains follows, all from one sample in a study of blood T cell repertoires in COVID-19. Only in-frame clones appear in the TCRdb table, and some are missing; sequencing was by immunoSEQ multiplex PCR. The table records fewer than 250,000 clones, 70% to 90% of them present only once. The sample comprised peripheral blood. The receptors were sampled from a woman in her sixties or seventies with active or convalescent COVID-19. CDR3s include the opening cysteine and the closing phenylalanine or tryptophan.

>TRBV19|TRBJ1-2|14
CASQGPNRVHGYTF
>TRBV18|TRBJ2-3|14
CASLQNRDTDTQYF
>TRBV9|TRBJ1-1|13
CASSVADRDEAFF
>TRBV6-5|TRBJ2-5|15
CASSYSTGVQETQYF
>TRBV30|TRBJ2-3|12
CAWSEVTDTQYF
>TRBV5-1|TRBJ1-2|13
CASSGGGSQSYTF
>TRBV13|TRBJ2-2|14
CASSRTSGTGELFF
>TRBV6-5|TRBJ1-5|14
CAGGQTVSNQPQHF
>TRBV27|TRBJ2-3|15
CASGPRLAGADTQYF
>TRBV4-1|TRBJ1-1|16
CASSPQFPTGVREAFF
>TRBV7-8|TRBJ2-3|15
CASSASGGGIDTQYF
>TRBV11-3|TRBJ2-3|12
CASSPPGDTQYF
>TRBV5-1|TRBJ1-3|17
CASSLAGTGSSGNTIYF
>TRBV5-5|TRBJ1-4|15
CASSSPGQFNEKLFF
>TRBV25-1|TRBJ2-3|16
CASRPGLAGGLDTQYF
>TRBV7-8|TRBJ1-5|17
CASSLRSFGQLNQPQHF
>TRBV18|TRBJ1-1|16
CASCARQGARDTEAFF
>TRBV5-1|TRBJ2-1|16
CASSEGTSGRWGEQFF
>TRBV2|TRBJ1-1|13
CARRRGINTEAFF
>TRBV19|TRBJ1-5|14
CASGGTGGYQPQHF
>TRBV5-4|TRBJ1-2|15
CASSLANGERYGYTF
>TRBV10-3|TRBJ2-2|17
CAISPHQQVTNTGELFF
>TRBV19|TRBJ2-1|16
CASSIVAGRAGGEQFF
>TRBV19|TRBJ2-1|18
CASSKDRELGPLSDEQFF
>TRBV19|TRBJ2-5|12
CASSRFGETQYF
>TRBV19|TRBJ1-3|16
CASSIVAARSGNTIYF
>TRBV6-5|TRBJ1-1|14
CASSYRGRNTEAFF
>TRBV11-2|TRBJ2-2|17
CASSLFSAGGNTGELFF
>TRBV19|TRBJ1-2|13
CASSNNRVYGYTF
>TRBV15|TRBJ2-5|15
CATSRYRTGQETQYF
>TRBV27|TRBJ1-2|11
CASRGQYGYTF
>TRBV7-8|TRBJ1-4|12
CASSSQGEKLFF
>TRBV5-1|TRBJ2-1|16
CASSLALAGVNNEQFF
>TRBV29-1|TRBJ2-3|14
CSVLGRANTDTQYF
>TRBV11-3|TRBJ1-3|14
CASSLGETGNTIYF
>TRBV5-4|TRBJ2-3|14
CASSLTREGNTQYF
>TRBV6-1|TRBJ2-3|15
CASSEHSGVTDTQYF